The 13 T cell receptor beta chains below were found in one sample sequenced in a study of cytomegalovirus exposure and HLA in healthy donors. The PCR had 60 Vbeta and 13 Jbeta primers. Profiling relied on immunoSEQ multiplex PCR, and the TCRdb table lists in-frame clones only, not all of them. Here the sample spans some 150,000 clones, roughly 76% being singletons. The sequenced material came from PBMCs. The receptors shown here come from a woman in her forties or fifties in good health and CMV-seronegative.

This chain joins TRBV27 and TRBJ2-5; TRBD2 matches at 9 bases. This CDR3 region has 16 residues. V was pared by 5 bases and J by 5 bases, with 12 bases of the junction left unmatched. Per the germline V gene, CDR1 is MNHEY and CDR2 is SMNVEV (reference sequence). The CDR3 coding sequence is TGTGCCAGCAGTCCTCACCGAGCGGGAGGAGCGGAGACCCAGTACTTC. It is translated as CASSPHRAGGAETQYF.

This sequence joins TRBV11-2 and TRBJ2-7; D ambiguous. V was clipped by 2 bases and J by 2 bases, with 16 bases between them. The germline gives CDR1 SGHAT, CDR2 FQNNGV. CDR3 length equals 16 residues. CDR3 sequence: CASSLIAGITTYEQYF. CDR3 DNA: TGTGCCAGCAGCTTAATTGCTGGCATTACGACCTACGAGCAGTACTTC. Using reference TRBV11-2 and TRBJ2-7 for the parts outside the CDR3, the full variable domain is EAGVAQSPRYKIIEKRQSVAFWCNPISGHATLYWYQQILGQGPKLLIQFQNNGVVDDSQLPKDRFSAERLKGVDSTLKIQPAKLEDSAVYLCASSLIAGITTYEQYFGPGTRLTVT.

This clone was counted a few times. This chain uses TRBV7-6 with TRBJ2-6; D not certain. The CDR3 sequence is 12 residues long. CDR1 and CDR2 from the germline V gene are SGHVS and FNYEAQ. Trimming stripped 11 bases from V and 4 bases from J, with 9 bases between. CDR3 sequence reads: CAVFVGANVLTF. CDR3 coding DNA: TGTGCCGTCTTCGTGGGGGCCAACGTCCTGACTTTC.

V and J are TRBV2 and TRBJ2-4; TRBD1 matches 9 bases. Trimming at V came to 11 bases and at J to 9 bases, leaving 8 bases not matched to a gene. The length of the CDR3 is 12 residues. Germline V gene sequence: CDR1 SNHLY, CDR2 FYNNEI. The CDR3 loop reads CAGSTGGGIQYF. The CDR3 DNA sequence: TGTGCCGGTAGCACAGGGGGCGGCATTCAGTACTTC. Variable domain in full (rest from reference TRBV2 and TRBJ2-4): EPEVTQTPSHQVTQMGQEVILRCVPISNHLYFYWYRQILGQKVEFLVSFYNNEISEKSEIFDDQFSVERPDGSNFTLKIRSTKLEDSAMYFCAGSTGGGIQYFGAGTRLSVL.

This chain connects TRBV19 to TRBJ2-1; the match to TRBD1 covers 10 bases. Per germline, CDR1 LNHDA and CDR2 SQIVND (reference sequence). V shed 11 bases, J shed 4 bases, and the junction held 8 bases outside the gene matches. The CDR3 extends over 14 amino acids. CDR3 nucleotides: TGTGCCTCAGCCCGACAGGGGGCTTACAATGAGCAGTTCTTC. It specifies CASARQGAYNEQFF. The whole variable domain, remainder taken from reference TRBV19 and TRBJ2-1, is DGGITQSPKYLFRKEGQNVTLSCEQNLNHDAMYWYRQDPGQGLRLIYYSQIVNDFQKGDIAEGYSVSREKKESFPLTVTSAQKNPTAFYLCASARQGAYNEQFFGPGTRLTVL.

This chain's CDR3 is CASSGTGTSGTDTQYF. The CDR3 DNA reads as TGTGCCAGCAGCGGCACCGGGACTAGCGGCACAGATACGCAGTATTTT. The chain has TRBV5-6 and TRBJ2-3; 10 nucleotides line up with TRBD2. Germline values: CDR1 SGHDT, CDR2 YYEEEE. The J segment lost 1 base and the V segment lost 4 bases, leaving 6 bases of the junction unmatched. The CDR3 spans 16 residues.

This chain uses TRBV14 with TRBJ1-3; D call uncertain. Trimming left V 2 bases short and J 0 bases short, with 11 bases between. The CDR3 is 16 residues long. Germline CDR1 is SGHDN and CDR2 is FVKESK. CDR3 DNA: TGTGCCAGCAGCCAAAGGCAGGCCCGCTCTGGAAACACCATATATTTT. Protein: CASSQRQARSGNTIYF.

The CDR3: CASSLNGDSTDTQYF. CDR3 sequence (DNA): TGTGCCAGCAGCTTAAACGGGGATAGCACAGATACGCAGTATTTT. The chain has TRBV7-9 and TRBJ2-3; maybe TRBD2 (5 bases). V was clipped by 2 bases and J by 0 bases, with 9 bases between them. The CDR3 is made up of 15 amino acids. CDR1 is SEHNR and CDR2 is FQNEAQ in the germline V gene (reference sequence).

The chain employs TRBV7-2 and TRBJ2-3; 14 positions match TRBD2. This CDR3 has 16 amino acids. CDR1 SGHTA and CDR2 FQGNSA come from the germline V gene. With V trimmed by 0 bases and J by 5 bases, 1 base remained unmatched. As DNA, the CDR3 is TGTGCCAGCAGCTTAGCGGGACTAGCGGGGGAAGATACGCAGTATTTT. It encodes CASSLAGLAGEDTQYF. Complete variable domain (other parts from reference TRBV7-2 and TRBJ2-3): GAGVSQSPSNKVTEKGKDVELRCDPISGHTALYWYRQSLGQGLEFLIYFQGNSAPDKSGLPSDRFSAERTGGSVSTLTIQRTQQEDSAVYLCASSLAGLAGEDTQYFGPGTRLTVL.

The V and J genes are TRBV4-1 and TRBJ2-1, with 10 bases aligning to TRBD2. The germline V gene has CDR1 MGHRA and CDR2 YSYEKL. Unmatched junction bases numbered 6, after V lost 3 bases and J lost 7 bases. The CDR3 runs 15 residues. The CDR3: CASSQASGGSNEQFF. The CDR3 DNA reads TGCGCCAGCAGCCAGGCTAGCGGGGGATCTAATGAGCAGTTCTTC.

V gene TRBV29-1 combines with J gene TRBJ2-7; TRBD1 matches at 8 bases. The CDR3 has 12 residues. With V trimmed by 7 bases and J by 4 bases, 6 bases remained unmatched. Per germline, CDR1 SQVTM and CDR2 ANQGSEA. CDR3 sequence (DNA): TGCAGCGGCCGACAGGGGCCGTACGAGCAGTACTTC. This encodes CSGRQGPYEQYF.

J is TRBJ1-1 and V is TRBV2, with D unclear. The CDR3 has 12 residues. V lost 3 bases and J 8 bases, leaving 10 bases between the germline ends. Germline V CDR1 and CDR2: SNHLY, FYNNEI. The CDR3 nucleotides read TGTGCCAGCAGTGAGAGGGAGCCCGAAGCTTTCTTT. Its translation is CASSEREPEAFF. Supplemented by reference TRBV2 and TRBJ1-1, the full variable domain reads EPEVTQTPSHQVTQMGQEVILRCVPISNHLYFYWYRQILGQKVEFLVSFYNNEISEKSEIFDDQFSVERPDGSNFTLKIRSTKLEDSAMYFCASSEREPEAFFGQGTRLTVV.

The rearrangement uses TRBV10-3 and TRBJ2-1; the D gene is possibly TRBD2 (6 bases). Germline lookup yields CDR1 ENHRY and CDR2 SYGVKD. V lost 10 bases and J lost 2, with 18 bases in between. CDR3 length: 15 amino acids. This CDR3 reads CATTLTGEAYNEQFF. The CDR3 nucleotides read TGTGCCACCACCCTCACGGGGGAAGCCTACAATGAGCAGTTCTTC.